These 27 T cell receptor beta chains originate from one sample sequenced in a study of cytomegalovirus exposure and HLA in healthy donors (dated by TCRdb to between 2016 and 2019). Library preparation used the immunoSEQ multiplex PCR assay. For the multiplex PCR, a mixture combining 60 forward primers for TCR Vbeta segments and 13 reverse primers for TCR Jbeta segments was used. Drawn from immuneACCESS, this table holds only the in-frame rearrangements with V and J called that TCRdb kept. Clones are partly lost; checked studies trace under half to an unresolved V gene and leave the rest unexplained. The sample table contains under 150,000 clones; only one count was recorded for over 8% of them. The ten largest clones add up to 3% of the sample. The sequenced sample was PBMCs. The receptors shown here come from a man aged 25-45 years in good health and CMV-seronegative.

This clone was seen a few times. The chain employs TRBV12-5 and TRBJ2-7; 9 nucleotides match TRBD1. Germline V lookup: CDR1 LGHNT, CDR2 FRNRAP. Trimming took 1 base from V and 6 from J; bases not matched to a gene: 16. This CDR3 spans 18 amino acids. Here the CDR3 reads CASGLEVRLRDRVAEQYF. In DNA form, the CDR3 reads TGTGCTAGTGGTTTGGAAGTAAGGTTGAGGGACAGGGTCGCCGAGCAGTACTTC.

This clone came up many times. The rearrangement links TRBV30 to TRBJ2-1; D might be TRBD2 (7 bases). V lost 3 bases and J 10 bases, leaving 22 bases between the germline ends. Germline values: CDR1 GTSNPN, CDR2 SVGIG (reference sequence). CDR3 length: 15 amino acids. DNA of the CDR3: TGTGCCTGGAGCGGGGGGCAGGGTGTACGGGCCGAGCAGTTCTTC. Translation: CAWSGGQGVRAEQFF.

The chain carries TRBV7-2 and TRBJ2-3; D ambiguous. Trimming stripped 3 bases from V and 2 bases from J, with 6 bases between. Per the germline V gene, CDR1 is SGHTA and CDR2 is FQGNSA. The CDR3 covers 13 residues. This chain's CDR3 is CASSFSYTDTQYF. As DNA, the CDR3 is TGTGCCAGCAGCTTCTCTTACACAGATACGCAGTATTTT.

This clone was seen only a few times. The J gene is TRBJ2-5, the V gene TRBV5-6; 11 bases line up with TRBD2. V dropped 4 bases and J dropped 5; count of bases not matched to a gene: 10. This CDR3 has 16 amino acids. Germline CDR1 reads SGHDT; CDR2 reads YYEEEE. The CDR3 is CASSELAGASGETQYF. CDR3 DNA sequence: TGTGCCAGCAGCGAACTAGCGGGGGCCTCCGGGGAGACCCAGTACTTC.

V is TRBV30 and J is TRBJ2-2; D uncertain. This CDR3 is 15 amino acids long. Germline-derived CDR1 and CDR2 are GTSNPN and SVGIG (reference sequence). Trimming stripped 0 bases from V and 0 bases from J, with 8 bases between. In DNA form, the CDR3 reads TGTGCCTGGAGTGTTGGCAGGACGAACACCGGGGAGCTGTTTTTT. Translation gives CAWSVGRTNTGELFF.

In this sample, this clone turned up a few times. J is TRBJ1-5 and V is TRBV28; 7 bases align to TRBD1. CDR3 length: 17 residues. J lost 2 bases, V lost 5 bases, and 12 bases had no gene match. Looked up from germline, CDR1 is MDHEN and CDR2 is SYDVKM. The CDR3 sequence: CASSTSRQGGGNQPQHF. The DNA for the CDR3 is TGTGCCAGCAGTACCTCGAGACAGGGAGGAGGCAATCAGCCCCAGCATTTT.

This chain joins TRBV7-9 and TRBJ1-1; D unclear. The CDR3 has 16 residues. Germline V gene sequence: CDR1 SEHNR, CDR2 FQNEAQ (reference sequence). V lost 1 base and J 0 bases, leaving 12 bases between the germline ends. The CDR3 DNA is TGTGCCAGCAGCTTAGTCGCGATAGCCATGAACACTGAAGCTTTCTTT. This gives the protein CASSLVAIAMNTEAFF.

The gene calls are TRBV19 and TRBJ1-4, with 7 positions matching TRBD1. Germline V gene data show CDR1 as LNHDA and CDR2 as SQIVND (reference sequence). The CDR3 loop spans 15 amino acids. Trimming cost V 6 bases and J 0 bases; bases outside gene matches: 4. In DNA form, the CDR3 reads TGTGCCAGTAGCCTAACAGGGGCAACTAATGAAAAACTGTTTTTT. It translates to CASSLTGATNEKLFF.

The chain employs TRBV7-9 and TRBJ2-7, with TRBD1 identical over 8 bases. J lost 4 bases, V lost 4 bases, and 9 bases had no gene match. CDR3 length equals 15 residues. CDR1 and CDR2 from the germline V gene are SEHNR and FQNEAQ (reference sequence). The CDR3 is CASSSRRQGAYEQYF. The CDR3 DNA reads TGTGCCAGCAGCTCCAGACGGCAGGGGGCATACGAGCAGTACTTC.

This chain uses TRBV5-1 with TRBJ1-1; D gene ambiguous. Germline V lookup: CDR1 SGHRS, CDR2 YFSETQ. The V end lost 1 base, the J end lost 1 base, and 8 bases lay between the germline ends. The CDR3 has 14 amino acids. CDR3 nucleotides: TGCGCCAGCAGCTTGAGTTCCGGGAACACTGAAGCTTTCTTT. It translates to CASSLSSGNTEAFF.

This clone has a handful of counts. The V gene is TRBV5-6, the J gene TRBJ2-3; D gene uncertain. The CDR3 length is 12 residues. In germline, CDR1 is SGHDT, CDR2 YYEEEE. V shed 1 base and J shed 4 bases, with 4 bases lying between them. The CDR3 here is CASSLLPDTQYF. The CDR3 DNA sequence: TGTGCCAGCAGCTTGCTTCCAGATACGCAGTATTTT.

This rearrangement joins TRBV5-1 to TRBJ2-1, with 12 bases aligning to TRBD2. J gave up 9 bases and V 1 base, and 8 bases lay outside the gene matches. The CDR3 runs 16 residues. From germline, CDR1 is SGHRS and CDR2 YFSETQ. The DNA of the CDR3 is TGCGCCAGCAGCTTGCTGACTAGCGGGAGCACGGGTGAGCAGTTCTTC. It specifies CASSLLTSGSTGEQFF. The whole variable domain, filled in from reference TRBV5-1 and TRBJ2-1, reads KAGVTQTPRYLIKTRGQQVTLSCSPISGHRSVSWYQQTPGQGLQFLFEYFSETQRNKGNFPGRFSGRQFSNSRSEMNVSTLELGDSALYLCASSLLTSGSTGEQFFGPGTRLTVL.

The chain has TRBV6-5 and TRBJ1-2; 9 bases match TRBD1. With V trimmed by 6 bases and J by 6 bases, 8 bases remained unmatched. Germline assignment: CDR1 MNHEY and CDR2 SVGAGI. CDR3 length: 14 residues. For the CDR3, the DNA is TGTGCCAGCAGCACCAAGGGACAGGGCCATGGCTACACCTTC. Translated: CASSTKGQGHGYTF.

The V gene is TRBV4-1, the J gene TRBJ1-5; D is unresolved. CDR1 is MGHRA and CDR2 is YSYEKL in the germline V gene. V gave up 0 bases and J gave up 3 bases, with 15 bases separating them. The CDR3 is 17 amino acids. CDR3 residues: CASSQDAQAYLNQPQHF. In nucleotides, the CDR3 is TGCGCCAGCAGCCAAGATGCCCAGGCTTATCTCAATCAGCCCCAGCATTTT.

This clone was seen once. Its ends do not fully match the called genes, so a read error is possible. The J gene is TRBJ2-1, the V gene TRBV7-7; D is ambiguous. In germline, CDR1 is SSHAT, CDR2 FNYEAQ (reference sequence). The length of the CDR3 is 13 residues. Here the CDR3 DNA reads TGTGCTAGCAGCTTAGACGTAGAACAGGAGCAGTTCTTC. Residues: CASSLDVEQEQFF. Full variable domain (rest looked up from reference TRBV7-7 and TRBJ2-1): GAGVSQSPRYKVTKRGQDVTLRCDPISSHATLYWYQQALGQGPEFLTYFNYEAQPDKSGLPSDRFSAERPEGSISTLTIQRTEQRDSAMYRCASSLDVEQEQFFGPGTRLTVL.

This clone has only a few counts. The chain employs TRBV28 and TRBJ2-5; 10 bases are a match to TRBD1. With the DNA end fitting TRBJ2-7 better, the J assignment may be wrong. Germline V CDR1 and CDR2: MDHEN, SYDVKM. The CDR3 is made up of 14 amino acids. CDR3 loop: CASSTPGQGSEQYF. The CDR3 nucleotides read TGTGCCAGCAGTACACCGGGACAGGGGTCCGAGCAGTACTTC.

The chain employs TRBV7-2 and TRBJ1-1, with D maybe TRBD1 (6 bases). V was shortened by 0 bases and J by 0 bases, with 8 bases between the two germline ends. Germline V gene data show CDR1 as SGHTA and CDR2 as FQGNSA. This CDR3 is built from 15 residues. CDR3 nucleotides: TGTGCCAGCAGCTTAGCGCGGACAGTGAACACTGAAGCTTTCTTT. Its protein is CASSLARTVNTEAFF.

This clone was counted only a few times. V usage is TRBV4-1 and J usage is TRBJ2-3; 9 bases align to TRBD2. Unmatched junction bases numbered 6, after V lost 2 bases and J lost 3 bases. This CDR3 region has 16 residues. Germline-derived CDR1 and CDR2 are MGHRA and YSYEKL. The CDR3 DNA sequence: TGCGCCAGCAGCCAAACGCCGGGACTAGCAACAGATACGCAGTATTTT. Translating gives CASSQTPGLATDTQYF.

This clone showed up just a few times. CDR3 residues: CASSQGRGQTNEKLFF. In nucleotides, the CDR3 is TGCGCCAGCAGCCAGGGCCGGGGACAGACTAATGAAAAACTGTTTTTT. The chain couples TRBV4-1 to TRBJ1-4, with 7 bases fitting TRBD1. V dropped 3 bases and J dropped 2; count of bases not matched to a gene: 6. There are 16 residues in the CDR3. Germline CDR1 is MGHRA and CDR2 is YSYEKL.

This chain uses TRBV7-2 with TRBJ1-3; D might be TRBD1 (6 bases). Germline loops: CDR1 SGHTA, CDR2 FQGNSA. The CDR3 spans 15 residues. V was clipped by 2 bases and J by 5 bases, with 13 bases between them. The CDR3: CASSLIQGSRNTIYF. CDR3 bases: TGTGCCAGCAGCTTAATACAGGGTTCCCGAAACACCATATATTTT.

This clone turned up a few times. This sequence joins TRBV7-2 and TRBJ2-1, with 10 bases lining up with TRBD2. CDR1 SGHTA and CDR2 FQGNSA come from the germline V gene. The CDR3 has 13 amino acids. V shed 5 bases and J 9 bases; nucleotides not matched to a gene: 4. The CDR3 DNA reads TGTGCCAGCAGCCCCCGACTAGCGGGTGAGCAGTTCTTC. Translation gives CASSPRLAGEQFF.

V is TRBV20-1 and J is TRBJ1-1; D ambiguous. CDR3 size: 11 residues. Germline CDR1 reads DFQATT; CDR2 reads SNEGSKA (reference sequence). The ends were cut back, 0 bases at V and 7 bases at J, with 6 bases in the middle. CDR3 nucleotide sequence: TGCAGTGCTAGAGATGAGGATGAAGCTTTCTTT. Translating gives CSARDEDEAFF.

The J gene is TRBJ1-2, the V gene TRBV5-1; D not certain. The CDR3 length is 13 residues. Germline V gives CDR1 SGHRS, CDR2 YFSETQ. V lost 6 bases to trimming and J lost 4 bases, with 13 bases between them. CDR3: CASMTNSLYGYTF. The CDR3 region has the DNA TGCGCCAGCATGACTAACAGTCTCTATGGCTACACCTTC.

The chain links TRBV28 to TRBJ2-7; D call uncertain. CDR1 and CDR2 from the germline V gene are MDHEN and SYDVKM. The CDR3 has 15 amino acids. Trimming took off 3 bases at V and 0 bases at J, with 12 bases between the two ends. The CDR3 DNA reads TGTGCCAGCAGTTTGGTACCTATCAACTCCTACGAGCAGTACTTC. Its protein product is CASSLVPINSYEQYF.

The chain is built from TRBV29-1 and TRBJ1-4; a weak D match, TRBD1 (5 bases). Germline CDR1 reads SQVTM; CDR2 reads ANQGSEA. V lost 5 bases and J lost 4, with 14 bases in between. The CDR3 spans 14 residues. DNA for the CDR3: TGCAGCGTTCGGACTGGGGGGGGTAATGAAAAACTGTTTTTT. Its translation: CSVRTGGGNEKLFF.

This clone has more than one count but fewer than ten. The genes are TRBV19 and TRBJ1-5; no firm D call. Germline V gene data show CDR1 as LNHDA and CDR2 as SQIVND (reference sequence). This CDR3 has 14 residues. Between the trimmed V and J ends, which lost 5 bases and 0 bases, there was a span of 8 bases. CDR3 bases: TGTGCCAGTAGTCCTAATTATAGCAATCAGCCCCAGCATTTT. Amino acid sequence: CASSPNYSNQPQHF.

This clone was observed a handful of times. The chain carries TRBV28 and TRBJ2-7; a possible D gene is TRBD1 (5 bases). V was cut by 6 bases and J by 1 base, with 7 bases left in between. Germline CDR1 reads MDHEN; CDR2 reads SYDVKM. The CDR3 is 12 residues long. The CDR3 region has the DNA TGTGCCAGCAGGCAGGGTTCCTACGAGCAGTACTTC. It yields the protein CASRQGSYEQYF.